These 28 T cell receptor beta chains originate from one sample sequenced in a study of T cells after yellow fever vaccination. TCRdb fed the 5' RACE reads into MiXCR, producing one record per CDR3 protein. The repertoire consists of about 320,000 distinct CDR3 sequences, with about 10% occurring once and the leading ten covering approximately 3%. The sequencing here drew on CD4+ T cells sorted from PBMCs, taken 45 days after the yellow fever booster vaccination. The receptors were sampled from a man younger than 30 who received the YFV17D yellow fever vaccine.

The V gene is TRBV4-2, the J gene TRBJ2-1, with a weak D call TRBD1 (5 bases). The V and J ends lost 4 bases and 2 bases respectively, with 15 bases between them. In germline, CDR1 is LGHNA, CDR2 YNFKEQ. The CDR3 runs 16 residues. In nucleotides, the CDR3 is TGTGCCAGCAGCCTCAAAACAGGTTCTACCTACAATGAGCAGTTCTTC. Amino acid sequence: CASSLKTGSTYNEQFF.

The J gene is TRBJ2-5, the V gene TRBV15, with a weak D call TRBD2 (6 bases). Germline assignment: CDR1 LNHNV and CDR2 YYDKDF (reference sequence). V lost 3 bases to trimming and J lost 4 bases, with 18 bases between them. This CDR3 is built from 16 residues. The CDR3: CATSSASTLGGETQYF. The DNA for the CDR3 is TGTGCCACCAGCAGCGCGTCTACTCTGGGGGGAGAGACCCAGTACTTC.

The chain is built from TRBV20-1 and TRBJ2-2; D tentatively reads TRBD1 or TRBD2 (5 bases each). The CDR3 covers 13 residues. With 5 bases removed from V and 10 bases from J, the gap between germline ends came to 17 bases. Germline CDR1 DFQATT, CDR2 SNEGSKA (reference sequence). The CDR3 nucleotides read TGCAGTGCTGCCGGGACGCCTTTAAAGGAGCTGTTTTTT. Its protein is CSAAGTPLKELFF.

Ten or more counts support this clonotype. The V call is TRBV28, the J call TRBJ1-5; D perhaps matches TRBD1 (5 bases). The CDR3 loop spans 16 amino acids. Deletions cut 6 bases from V and 3 bases from J, with 18 bases between. Germline loops: CDR1 MDHEN, CDR2 SYDVKM. As DNA, the CDR3 is TGTGCCAGCAGCACCCCGGGTAGGGGCCCCAATCAGCCCCAGCATTTT. It translates to CASSTPGRGPNQPQHF.

This clonotype was counted at least ten times. The gene calls are TRBV7-2 and TRBJ2-5; 8 bases match TRBD2. CDR1 and CDR2 (germline): SGHTA, FQGNSA. The V and J ends lost 5 bases and 5 bases, in that order; junction bases with no gene match: 10. The CDR3 consists of 15 residues. CDR3 region: CASSPTAGGRETQYF. Here the CDR3 DNA reads TGTGCCAGCAGCCCTACGGCGGGGGGTAGGGAGACCCAGTACTTC.

This clonotype was counted many times. The chain couples TRBV20-1 to TRBJ2-1; weak D call: TRBD1 (6 bases). The length of the CDR3 is 15 residues. V was cut by 2 bases and J by 1 base, with 12 bases left in between. Germline V gene lookup returns CDR1 DFQATT and CDR2 SNEGSKA (reference sequence). CDR3 DNA sequence: TGCAGTGCTAGAAGAAACAGGGATTCCTACAATGAGCAGTTCTTC. It is translated as CSARRNRDSYNEQFF.

The sample holds a few counts of this clonotype. V and J are TRBV20-1 and TRBJ1-4; TRBD1 aligns across 7 bases. CDR1 and CDR2 from the germline V gene are DFQATT and SNEGSKA (reference sequence). The CDR3 loop spans 13 amino acids. CDR3 amino acids: CGLQGFVSEKLFF. Here the CDR3 DNA reads TGCGGGCTACAGGGGTTCGTGAGTGAAAAACTGTTTTTT.

The chain joins TRBV10-3 to TRBJ2-7; TRBD1 matches 8 bases. With V trimmed by 8 bases and J by 3 bases, 6 bases remained unmatched. Germline V gives CDR1 ENHRY, CDR2 SYGVKD. CDR3 size: 13 residues. The CDR3, as DNA: TGTGCCATCGGCGGGACAGGAGACTACGAGCAGTACTTC. Protein product: CAIGGTGDYEQYF.

The chain carries TRBV20-1 and TRBJ2-3; perhaps D is TRBD1 or TRBD2 (5 bases each). V was clipped by 1 base and J by 7 bases, with 15 bases between them. Germline lookup yields CDR1 DFQATT and CDR2 SNEGSKA (reference sequence). The CDR3 is 14 residues long. This CDR3 is CSARAGPGRNTQYF. The CDR3 DNA sequence: TGCAGTGCTAGAGCGGGCCCGGGGCGGAATACGCAGTATTTT.

In this sample, this clonotype turned up many times. V gene TRBV5-1 combines with J gene TRBJ1-5; possible D gene TRBD1, 6 bases. Trimming left V 0 bases short and J 5 bases short, with 9 bases between. CDR3 length equals 14 residues. CDR1 SGHRS and CDR2 YFSETQ come from the germline V gene. CDR3 loop: CASSLASGDQPQHF. Here the CDR3 DNA reads TGCGCCAGCAGCTTGGCGTCAGGGGATCAGCCCCAGCATTTT.

This clonotype came up a few times. This sequence joins TRBV11-2 and TRBJ2-7, with D possibly being TRBD2 (5 bases). CDR3 length: 14 amino acids. With 5 bases removed from V and 1 base from J, the gap between germline ends came to 12 bases. Germline loops: CDR1 SGHAT, CDR2 FQNNGV. CDR3 amino acids: CASSTLLVSYEQYV. DNA of the CDR3: TGTGCCAGCAGCACCCTACTAGTTTCCTACGAGCAGTACGTC.

CDR3 sequence: CATQGQPLTDTQYF. In nucleotides, the CDR3 is TGTGCCACCCAGGGACAGCCTCTCACAGATACGCAGTATTTT. This chain connects TRBV10-3 to TRBJ2-3; 7 nucleotides line up with TRBD1. Germline V gene data show CDR1 as ENHRY and CDR2 as SYGVKD. Losses at the gene ends were 10 bases for V and 2 bases for J; bases not matched to a gene: 9. The CDR3 totals 14 residues.

This clonotype was seen a few times. This chain connects TRBV20-1 to TRBJ2-5; 9 bases line up with TRBD2. J was trimmed by 4 bases and V by 4 bases; bases with no gene match: 10. The length of the CDR3 is 15 residues. The germline V gene has CDR1 DFQATT and CDR2 SNEGSKA (reference sequence). The CDR3 is CSATRGVAGAETQYF. DNA for the CDR3: TGCAGTGCTACCCGAGGGGTAGCGGGGGCAGAGACCCAGTACTTC.

This clonotype was observed a handful of times. The chain employs TRBV5-1 and TRBJ2-2; D remains unclear. The ends were cut back, 4 bases at V and 5 bases at J, with 12 bases in the middle. This CDR3 spans 14 amino acids. CDR1 and CDR2 from the germline V gene are SGHRS and YFSETQ. The CDR3 here is CASSAEWATGELFF. The CDR3 DNA sequence: TGCGCCAGCAGCGCCGAATGGGCGACCGGGGAGCTGTTTTTT.

The chain employs TRBV5-1 and TRBJ2-5; TRBD2 might be the D (7 bases). The ends were cut back, 1 base at V and 2 bases at J, with 15 bases in the middle. Looked up from germline, CDR1 is SGHRS and CDR2 is YFSETQ. The CDR3 loop spans 16 amino acids. The CDR3 DNA follows: TGCGCCAGCAGCTTGCGGGGCGGGGGCCTACAAGAGACCCAGTACTTC. This encodes CASSLRGGGLQETQYF.

The genes are TRBV7-2 and TRBJ2-3; D gene uncertain. V dropped 0 bases and J dropped 1 base, with 8 bases sitting between them. The germline V gene encodes CDR1 SGHTA and CDR2 FQGNSA. The CDR3 contains 15 residues. CDR3 sequence (DNA): TGTGCCAGCAGCTTAGCCTGGGCGCGCACAGATACGCAGTATTTT. It specifies CASSLAWARTDTQYF.

This clonotype was detected only a few times. The chain links TRBV4-1 to TRBJ1-2, with D perhaps TRBD1 (5 bases). With 2 bases removed from V and 4 bases from J, the gap between germline ends came to 11 bases. The length of the CDR3 is 14 residues. From germline, CDR1 is MGHRA and CDR2 YSYEKL. The CDR3 protein is CASSQSGQSYGYTF. DNA for the CDR3: TGCGCCAGCAGCCAATCGGGGCAGTCCTATGGCTACACCTTC.

This clonotype has more than one count but fewer than ten. V gene TRBV12-3 or TRBV12-4 combines with J gene TRBJ2-3, with TRBD1 as a possible D gene (5 bases). This CDR3 comprises 14 residues. Trimming shortened V by 7 bases and J by 8 bases, and 19 bases separated the two germline ends. CDR3 protein: CASTPLTGVGTQYF. CDR3 bases: TGTGCCAGCACCCCCCTAACAGGCGTTGGTACGCAGTATTTT.

The genes are TRBV6-2 or TRBV6-3 and TRBJ1-6; D is possibly TRBD1 (5 bases). Deletions cut 7 bases from V and 10 bases from J, with 17 bases between. CDR1 is MNHEY, CDR2 SVGEGT, per germline. The CDR3 contains 14 residues. CDR3 nucleotides: TGTGCCAGCAAAGACGGGGGGGACCAATCACCCCTCCACTTT. This sequence encodes CASKDGGDQSPLHF.

This clonotype was observed a handful of times. This chain uses TRBV10-3 with TRBJ2-7; 9 bases align to TRBD1. This CDR3 has 13 residues. CDR1 ENHRY and CDR2 SYGVKD come from the germline V gene. The junction had 4 bases not matched to a gene; V was cut back by 2 bases and J by 8 bases. CDR3 DNA: TGTGCCATCAGTGAGCCGGGACAGGGACAGCAGTACGTC. Translated, it gives CAISEPGQGQQYV.

The chain employs TRBV5-4 and TRBJ2-1; D is unresolved. V was clipped by 0 bases and J by 9 bases, with 7 bases between them. This CDR3 is 12 amino acids long. Germline V CDR1 and CDR2: SGHNT, YYREEE (reference sequence). CDR3 residues: CASSLGGSEQFF. For the CDR3, the DNA is TGTGCCAGCAGCTTGGGGGGTAGTGAGCAGTTCTTC.

This clonotype appeared many times. The V call is TRBV5-1, the J call TRBJ2-5; D remains unclear. Trimming shortened V by 2 bases and J by 4 bases, and 9 bases separated the two germline ends. CDR3 length: 13 amino acids. The germline V gene encodes CDR1 SGHRS and CDR2 YFSETQ. CDR3 nucleotide sequence: TGCGCCAGCAGCTTCCGGGTTGGAGAGACCCAGTACTTC. Amino acid sequence: CASSFRVGETQYF.

This chain connects TRBV11-2 to TRBJ2-5; 13 nucleotides align to TRBD2. Looked up from germline, CDR1 is SGHAT and CDR2 is FQNNGV. CDR3 size: 16 residues. V gave up 5 bases and J gave up 5 bases; unmatched junction bases: 8. Here the CDR3 reads CASSLLAGGRGETQYF. The CDR3 coding sequence is TGTGCCAGCAGCCTACTAGCGGGGGGGCGTGGCGAGACCCAGTACTTC.

This clonotype showed up just a few times. CDR3 nucleotides: TGTGCCAGCAGCGTCGTTTCGGGGGACAATGAGCAGTTCTTC. This sequence encodes CASSVVSGDNEQFF. The chain couples TRBV9 to TRBJ2-1; perhaps TRBD2 as D (6 bases). This CDR3 is 14 amino acids long. Germline V CDR1 and CDR2: SGDLS, YYNGEE. Trimming left V 2 bases short and J 5 bases short, with 11 bases between.

The chain links TRBV29-1 to TRBJ1-3; TRBD1 is a possible D gene (5 bases). This CDR3 comprises 14 residues. Germline values: CDR1 SQVTM, CDR2 ANQGSEA. The V end lost 4 bases, the J end lost 0 bases, and 10 bases lay between the germline ends. CDR3 coding DNA: TGCAGCGTTGTGGGGCCTAGCTCTGGAAACACCATATATTTT. Protein: CSVVGPSSGNTIYF. The full variable domain, rest sourced from reference TRBV29-1 and TRBJ1-3, is SAVISQKPSRDICQRGTSLTIQCQVDSQVTMMFWYRQQPGQSLTLIATANQGSEATYESGFVIDKFPISRPNLTFSTLTVSNMSPEDSSIYLCSVVGPSSGNTIYFGEGSWLTVV.

The chain couples TRBV6-6 to TRBJ2-5; 10 nucleotides line up with TRBD1. In germline, CDR1 is MNHNY, CDR2 SVGAGI (reference sequence). CDR3 length: 18 amino acids. With V trimmed by 7 bases and J by 5 bases, 19 bases remained unmatched. The CDR3 DNA sequence: TGTGCCAGCACAGGGACAGGGGCGCGGTCTGGCGTCTGGGAGACCCAGTACTTC. It is translated as CASTGTGARSGVWETQYF.

V usage is TRBV19 and J usage is TRBJ2-5; TRBD1 agrees at 7 bases. CDR3 length equals 11 residues. Germline V gene lookup returns CDR1 LNHDA and CDR2 SQIVND (reference sequence). V was clipped by 9 bases and J by 5 bases; unmatched bases: 3. In nucleotides, the CDR3 is TGTGCCAGCGCACAGGGGGAGACCCAGTACTTC. Its protein is CASAQGETQYF. The full variable domain, rest sourced from reference TRBV19 and TRBJ2-5, is DGGITQSPKYLFRKEGQNVTLSCEQNLNHDAMYWYRQDPGQGLRLIYYSQIVNDFQKGDIAEGYSVSREKKESFPLTVTSAQKNPTAFYLCASAQGETQYFGPGTRLLVL.

This clonotype appeared a few times. This chain connects TRBV10-3 to TRBJ2-3; 11 nucleotides line up with TRBD2. Germline CDR1 reads ENHRY; CDR2 reads SYGVKD. CDR3 length equals 18 residues. The V segment lost 6 bases and the J segment 0 bases; nucleotides outside the gene matches: 11. DNA for the CDR3: TGTGCCATCAGGACTTTGGGGGCTAGCGGGGGGAGCACAGATACGCAGTATTTT. Its translation is CAIRTLGASGGSTDTQYF.